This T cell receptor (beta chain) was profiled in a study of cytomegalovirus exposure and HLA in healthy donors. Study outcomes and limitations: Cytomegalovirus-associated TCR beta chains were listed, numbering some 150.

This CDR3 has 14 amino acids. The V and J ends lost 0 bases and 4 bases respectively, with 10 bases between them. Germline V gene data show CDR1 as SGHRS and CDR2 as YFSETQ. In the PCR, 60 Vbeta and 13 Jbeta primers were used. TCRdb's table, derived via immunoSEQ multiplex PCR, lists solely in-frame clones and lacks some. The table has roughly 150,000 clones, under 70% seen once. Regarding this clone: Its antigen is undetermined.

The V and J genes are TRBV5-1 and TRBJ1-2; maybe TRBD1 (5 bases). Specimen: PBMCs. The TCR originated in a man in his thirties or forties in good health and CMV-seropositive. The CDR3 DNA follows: TGCGCCAGCAGCTTGGTAACAGACAGCTATGGCTACACCTTC. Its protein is CASSLVTDSYGYTF.